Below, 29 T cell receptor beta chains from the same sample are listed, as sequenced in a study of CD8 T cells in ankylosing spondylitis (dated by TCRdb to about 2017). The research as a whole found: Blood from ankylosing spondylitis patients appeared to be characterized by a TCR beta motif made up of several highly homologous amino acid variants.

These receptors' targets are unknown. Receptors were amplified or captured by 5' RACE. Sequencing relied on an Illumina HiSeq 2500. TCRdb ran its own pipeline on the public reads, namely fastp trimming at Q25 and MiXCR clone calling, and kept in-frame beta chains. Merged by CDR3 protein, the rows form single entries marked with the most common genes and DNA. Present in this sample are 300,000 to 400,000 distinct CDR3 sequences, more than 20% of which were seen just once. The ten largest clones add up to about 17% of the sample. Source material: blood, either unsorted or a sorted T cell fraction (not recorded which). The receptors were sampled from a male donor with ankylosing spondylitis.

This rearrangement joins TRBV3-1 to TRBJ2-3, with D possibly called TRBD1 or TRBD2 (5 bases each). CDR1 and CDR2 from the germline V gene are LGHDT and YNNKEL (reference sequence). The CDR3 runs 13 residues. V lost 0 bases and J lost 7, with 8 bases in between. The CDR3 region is CASSQEGRYTQYF. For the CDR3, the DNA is TGTGCCAGCAGCCAAGAGGGACGTTATACGCAGTATTTT.

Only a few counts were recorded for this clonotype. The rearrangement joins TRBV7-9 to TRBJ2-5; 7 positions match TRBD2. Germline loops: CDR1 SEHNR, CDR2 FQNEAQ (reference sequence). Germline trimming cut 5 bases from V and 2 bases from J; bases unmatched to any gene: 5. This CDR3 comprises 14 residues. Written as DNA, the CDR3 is TGTGCCAGCAGCAGCGGGATGGGGCAAGAGACCCAGTACTTC. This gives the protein CASSSGMGQETQYF.

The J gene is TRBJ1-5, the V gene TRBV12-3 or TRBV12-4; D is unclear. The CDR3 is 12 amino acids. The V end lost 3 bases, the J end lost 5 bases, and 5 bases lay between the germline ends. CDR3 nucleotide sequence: TGTGCCAGCAGTTTGTGGGATCAGCCCCAGCATTTT. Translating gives CASSLWDQPQHF.

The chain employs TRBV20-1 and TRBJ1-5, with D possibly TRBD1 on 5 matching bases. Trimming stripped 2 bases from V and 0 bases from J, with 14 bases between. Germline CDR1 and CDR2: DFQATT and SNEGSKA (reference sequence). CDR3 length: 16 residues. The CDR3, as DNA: TGCAGTGCTAGATCCGGACAACCTTATAGCAATCAGCCCCAGCATTTT. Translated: CSARSGQPYSNQPQHF.

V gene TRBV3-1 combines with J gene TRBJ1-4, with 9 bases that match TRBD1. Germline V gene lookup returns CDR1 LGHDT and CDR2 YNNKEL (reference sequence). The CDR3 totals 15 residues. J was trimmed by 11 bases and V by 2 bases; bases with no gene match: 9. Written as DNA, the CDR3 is TGTGCCAGCAGCCAACAAACAGGGGGCGCGGAGAAACTGTTTTTT. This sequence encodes CASSQQTGGAEKLFF.

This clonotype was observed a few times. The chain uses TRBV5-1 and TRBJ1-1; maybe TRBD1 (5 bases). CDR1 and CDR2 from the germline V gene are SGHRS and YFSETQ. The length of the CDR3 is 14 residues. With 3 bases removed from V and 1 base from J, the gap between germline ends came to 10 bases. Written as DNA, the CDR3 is TGCGCCAGCAGCTCCCAGACAGCGAACACTGAAGCTTTCTTT. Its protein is CASSSQTANTEAFF.

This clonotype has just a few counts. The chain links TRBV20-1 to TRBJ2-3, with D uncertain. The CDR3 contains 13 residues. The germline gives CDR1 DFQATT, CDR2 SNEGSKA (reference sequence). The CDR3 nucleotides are TGCACCCCCGGGCGGATTAGCACAGATACGCAGTATTTT. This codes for CTPGRISTDTQYF.

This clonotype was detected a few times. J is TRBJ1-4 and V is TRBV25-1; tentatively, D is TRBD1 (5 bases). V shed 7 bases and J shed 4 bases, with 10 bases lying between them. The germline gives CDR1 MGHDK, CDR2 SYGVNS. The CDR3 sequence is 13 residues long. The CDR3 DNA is TGTGCCAGCATGGGGGAGAATAATGAAAAACTGTTTTTT. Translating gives CASMGENNEKLFF.

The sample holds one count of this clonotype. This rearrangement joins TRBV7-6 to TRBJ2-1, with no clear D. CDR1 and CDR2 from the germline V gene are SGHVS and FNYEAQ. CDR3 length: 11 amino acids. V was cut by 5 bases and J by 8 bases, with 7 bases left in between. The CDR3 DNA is TGTGCCAGCAGCCCAACCGATGAGCAGTTCTTC. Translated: CASSPTDEQFF.

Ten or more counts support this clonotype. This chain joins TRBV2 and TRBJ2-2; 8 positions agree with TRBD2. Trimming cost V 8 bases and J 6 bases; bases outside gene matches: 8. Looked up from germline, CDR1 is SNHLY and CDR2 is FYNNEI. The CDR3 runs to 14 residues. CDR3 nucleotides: TGTGCCAGCGAGCCCGTCGGGAGGGCCGGGGAGCTGTTTTTT. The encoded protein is CASEPVGRAGELFF. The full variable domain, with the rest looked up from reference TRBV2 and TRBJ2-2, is EPEVTQTPSHQVTQMGQEVILRCVPISNHLYFYWYRQILGQKVEFLVSFYNNEISEKSEIFDDQFSVERPDGSNFTLKIRSTKLEDSAMYFCASEPVGRAGELFFGEGSRLTVL.

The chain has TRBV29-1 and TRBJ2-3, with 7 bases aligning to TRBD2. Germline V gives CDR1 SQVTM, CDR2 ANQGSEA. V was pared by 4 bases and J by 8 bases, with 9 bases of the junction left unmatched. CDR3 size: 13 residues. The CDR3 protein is CSVAGRATVTQYF. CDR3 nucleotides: TGCAGCGTTGCTGGGAGGGCAACGGTTACGCAGTATTTT.

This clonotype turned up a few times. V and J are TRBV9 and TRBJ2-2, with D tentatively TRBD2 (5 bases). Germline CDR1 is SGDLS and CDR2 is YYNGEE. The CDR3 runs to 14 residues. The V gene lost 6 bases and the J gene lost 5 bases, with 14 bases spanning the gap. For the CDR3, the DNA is TGTGCCAGCAAAGACGGCAGGAGGACCGGGGAGCTGTTTTTT. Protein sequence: CASKDGRRTGELFF. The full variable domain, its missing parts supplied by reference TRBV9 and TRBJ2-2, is DSGVTQTPKHLITATGQRVTLRCSPRSGDLSVYWYQQSLDQGLQFLIQYYNGEERAKGNILERFSAQQFPDLHSELNLSSLELGDSALYFCASKDGRRTGELFFGEGSRLTVL.

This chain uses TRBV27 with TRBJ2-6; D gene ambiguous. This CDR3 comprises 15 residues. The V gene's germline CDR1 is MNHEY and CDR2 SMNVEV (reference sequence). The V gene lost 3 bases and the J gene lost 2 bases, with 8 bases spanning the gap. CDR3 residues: CASSFSPPGANVLTF. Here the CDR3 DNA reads TGTGCCAGCAGTTTCTCCCCGCCTGGGGCCAACGTCCTGACTTTC.

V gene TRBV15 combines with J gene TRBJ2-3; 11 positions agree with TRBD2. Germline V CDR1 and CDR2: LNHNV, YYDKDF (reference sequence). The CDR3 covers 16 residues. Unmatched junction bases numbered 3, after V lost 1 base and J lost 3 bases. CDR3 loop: CATSRVTSGSTDTQYF. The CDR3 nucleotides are TGTGCCACCAGCAGAGTTACTAGCGGGAGTACAGATACGCAGTATTTT.

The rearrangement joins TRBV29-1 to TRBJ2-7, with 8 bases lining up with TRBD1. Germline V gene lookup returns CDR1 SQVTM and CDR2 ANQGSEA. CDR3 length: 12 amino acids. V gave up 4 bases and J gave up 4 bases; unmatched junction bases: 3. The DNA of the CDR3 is TGCAGCGTTGCTACAGGGGGTTACGAGCAGTACTTC. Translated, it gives CSVATGGYEQYF.

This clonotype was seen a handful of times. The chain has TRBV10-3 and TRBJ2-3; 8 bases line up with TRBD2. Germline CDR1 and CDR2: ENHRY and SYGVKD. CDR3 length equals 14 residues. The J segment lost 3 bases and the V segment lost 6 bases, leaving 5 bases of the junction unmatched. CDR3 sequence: CAISSGSMTDTQYF. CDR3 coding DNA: TGTGCCATCAGCAGCGGGAGTATGACAGATACGCAGTATTTT.

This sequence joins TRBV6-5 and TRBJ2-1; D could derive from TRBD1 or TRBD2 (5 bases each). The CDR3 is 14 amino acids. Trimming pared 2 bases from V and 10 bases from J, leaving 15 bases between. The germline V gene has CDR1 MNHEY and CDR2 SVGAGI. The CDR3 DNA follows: TGTGCCAGCAGTTACGCGTCCGGGGCAGGCGAGCAGTTCTTC. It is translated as CASSYASGAGEQFF.

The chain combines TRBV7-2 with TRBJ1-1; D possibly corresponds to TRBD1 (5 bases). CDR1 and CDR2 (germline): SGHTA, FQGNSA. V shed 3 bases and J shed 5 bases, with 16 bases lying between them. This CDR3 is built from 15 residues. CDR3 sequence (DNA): TGTGCCAGCAGCTTTAGACTTGGGACTGGGACTGAAGCTTTCTTT. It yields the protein CASSFRLGTGTEAFF. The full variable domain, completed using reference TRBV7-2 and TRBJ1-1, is GAGVSQSPSNKVTEKGKDVELRCDPISGHTALYWYRQSLGQGLEFLIYFQGNSAPDKSGLPSDRFSAERTGGSVSTLTIQRTQQEDSAVYLCASSFRLGTGTEAFFGQGTRLTVV.

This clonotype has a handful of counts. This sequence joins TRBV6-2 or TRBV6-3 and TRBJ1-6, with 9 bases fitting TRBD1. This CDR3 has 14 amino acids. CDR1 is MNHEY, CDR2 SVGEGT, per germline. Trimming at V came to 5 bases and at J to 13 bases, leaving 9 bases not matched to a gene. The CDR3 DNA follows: TGTGCCAGCAGTCGCCGGGACAGGGACTTGCCCCTCCACTTT. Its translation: CASSRRDRDLPLHF.

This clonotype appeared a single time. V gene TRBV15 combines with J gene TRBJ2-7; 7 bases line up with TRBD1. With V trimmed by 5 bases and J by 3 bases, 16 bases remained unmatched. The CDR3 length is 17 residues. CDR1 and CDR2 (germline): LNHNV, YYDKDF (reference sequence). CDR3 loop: CATSALPPGQTHYEQYF. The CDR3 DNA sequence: TGTGCCACCAGCGCCCTCCCCCCGGGACAGACCCACTACGAGCAGTACTTC.

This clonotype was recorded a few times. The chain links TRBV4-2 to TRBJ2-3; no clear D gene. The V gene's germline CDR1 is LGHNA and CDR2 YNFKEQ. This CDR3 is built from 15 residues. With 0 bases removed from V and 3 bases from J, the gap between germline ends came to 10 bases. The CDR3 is CASSQELRRTDTQYF. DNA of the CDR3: TGTGCCAGCAGCCAAGAATTGCGACGGACAGATACGCAGTATTTT.

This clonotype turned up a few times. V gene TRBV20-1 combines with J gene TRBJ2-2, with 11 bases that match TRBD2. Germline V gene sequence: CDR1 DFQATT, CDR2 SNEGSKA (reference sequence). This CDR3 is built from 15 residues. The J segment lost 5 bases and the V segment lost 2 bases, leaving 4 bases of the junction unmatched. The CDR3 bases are TGCAGTGCTAGACCTAGCGGGAGGAGGACCGGGGAGCTGTTTTTT. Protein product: CSARPSGRRTGELFF.

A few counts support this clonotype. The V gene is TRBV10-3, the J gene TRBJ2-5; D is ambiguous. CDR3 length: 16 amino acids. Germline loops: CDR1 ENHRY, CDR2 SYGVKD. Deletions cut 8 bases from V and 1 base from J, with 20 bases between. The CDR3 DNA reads TGTGCCATCGGGCAATCGCAGTCCGTATCCCAAGAGACCCAGTACTTC. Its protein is CAIGQSQSVSQETQYF.

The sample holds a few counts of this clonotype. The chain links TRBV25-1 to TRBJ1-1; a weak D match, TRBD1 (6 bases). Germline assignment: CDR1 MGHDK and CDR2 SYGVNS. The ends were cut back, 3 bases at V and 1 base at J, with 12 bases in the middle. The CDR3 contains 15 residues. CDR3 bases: TGTGCCAGCAGTGAGGGGGGGGCGCGGAACACTGAAGCTTTCTTT. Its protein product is CASSEGGARNTEAFF.

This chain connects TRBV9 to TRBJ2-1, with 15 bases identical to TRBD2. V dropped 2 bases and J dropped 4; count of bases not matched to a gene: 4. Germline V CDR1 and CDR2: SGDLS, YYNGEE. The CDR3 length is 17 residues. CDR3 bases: TGTGCCAGCAGCGTCGGGACTAGCGGGAGGTCTTACAATGAGCAGTTCTTC. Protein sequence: CASSVGTSGRSYNEQFF. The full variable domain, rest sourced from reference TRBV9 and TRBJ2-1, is DSGVTQTPKHLITATGQRVTLRCSPRSGDLSVYWYQQSLDQGLQFLIQYYNGEERAKGNILERFSAQQFPDLHSELNLSSLELGDSALYFCASSVGTSGRSYNEQFFGPGTRLTVL.

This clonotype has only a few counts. CDR3 DNA sequence: TGTGCCAGCAGCTTACTAGTGGGAGATACCGGGGAGCTGTTTTTT. Its protein is CASSLLVGDTGELFF. This chain uses TRBV7-2 with TRBJ2-2; a possible D gene is TRBD2 (5 bases). The CDR3 consists of 15 residues. Trimming cost V 2 bases and J 5 bases, with 12 bases left between them. Germline V gene data show CDR1 as SGHTA and CDR2 as FQGNSA.

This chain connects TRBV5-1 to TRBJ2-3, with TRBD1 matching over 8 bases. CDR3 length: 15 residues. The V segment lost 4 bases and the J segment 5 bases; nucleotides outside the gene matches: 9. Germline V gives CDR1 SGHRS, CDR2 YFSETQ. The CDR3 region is CASSPAQGAVDTQYF. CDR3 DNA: TGCGCCAGCAGCCCCGCCCAGGGGGCGGTAGATACGCAGTATTTT.

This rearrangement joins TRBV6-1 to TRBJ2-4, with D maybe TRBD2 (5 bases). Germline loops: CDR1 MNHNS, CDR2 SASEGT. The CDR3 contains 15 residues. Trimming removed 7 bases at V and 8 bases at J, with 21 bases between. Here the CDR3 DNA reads TGTGCCAGCACCCTCGGCCCGGAGGTTGAGGACATTCAGTACTTC. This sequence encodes CASTLGPEVEDIQYF.

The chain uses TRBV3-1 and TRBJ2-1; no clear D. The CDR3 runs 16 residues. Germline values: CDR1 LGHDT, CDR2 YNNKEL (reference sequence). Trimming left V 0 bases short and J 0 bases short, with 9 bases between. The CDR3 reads CASSQDTDLSYNEQFF. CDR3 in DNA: TGTGCCAGCAGCCAAGACACGGACCTCTCCTACAATGAGCAGTTCTTC.